The 27 T cell receptor beta chains reported below all come from one sample, sequenced in a study of T cell repertoires in cytomegalovirus infection. MiXCR, applied by TCRdb to the reads, yields one record per CDR3 protein. The sample shows around 130,000 distinct CDR3 sequences, 8.8% of them seen only once. The sample comprised PBMCs. These receptors were collected from a human donor in good health (CMV status not recorded). Some clones in this sample may be carry-over from other donors' samples.

The chain recombines TRBV29-1 with TRBJ2-7; no reliable D call. V lost 6 bases and J lost 6, with 21 bases in between. The CDR3 extends over 14 amino acids. In germline, CDR1 is SQVTM, CDR2 ANQGSEA. In nucleotides, the CDR3 is TGCAGCGTCGTCGGGTGGGCCAGTGATTCCGAGCAGTACTTC. It codes for CSVVGWASDSEQYF.

In this sample, this clonotype turned up many times. The genes are TRBV7-2 and TRBJ2-5; the D gene is possibly TRBD2 (7 bases). The CDR3 loop spans 16 amino acids. Germline CDR1 SGHTA, CDR2 FQGNSA. V was shortened by 3 bases and J by 4 bases, with 18 bases between the two germline ends. CDR3 amino acids: CASSFGARGGGETQYF. In nucleotides, the CDR3 is TGTGCCAGCAGCTTTGGTGCGAGGGGGGGAGGAGAGACCCAGTACTTC.

This clonotype was seen ten or more times. The V call is TRBV7-3, the J call TRBJ2-2; D assignment may be TRBD1 or TRBD2 (5 bases each). This CDR3 contains 14 residues. Germline V gene lookup returns CDR1 SGHTA and CDR2 FQGTGA. Trimming cost V 5 bases and J 5 bases, with 12 bases left between them. The CDR3 spells CASSRGPVTGELFF. CDR3 DNA sequence: TGTGCCAGCAGCAGGGGACCGGTTACCGGGGAGCTGTTTTTT.

This clonotype was counted at least ten times. This chain connects TRBV19 to TRBJ1-1, with D perhaps TRBD1 (5 bases). V shed 7 bases and J shed 4 bases, with 13 bases lying between them. The germline V gene encodes CDR1 LNHDA and CDR2 SQIVND (reference sequence). The CDR3 loop spans 13 amino acids. The chain's CDR3 is CASTGVARTEAFF. The CDR3 coding sequence is TGTGCCAGTACGGGGGTGGCTCGCACTGAAGCTTTCTTT.

Many counts were recorded for this clonotype. The rearrangement joins TRBV6-1 to TRBJ2-7; 9 nucleotides match TRBD2. V was clipped by 2 bases and J by 6 bases; unmatched bases: 8. Germline lookup yields CDR1 MNHNS and CDR2 SASEGT. This CDR3 is 15 amino acids long. The CDR3 protein is CASSELAGGPLEQYF. CDR3 coding DNA: TGTGCCAGCAGTGAATTGGCGGGGGGGCCGCTCGAGCAGTACTTC.

This clonotype has ten or more counts. The rearrangement links TRBV7-9 to TRBJ2-3, with D possibly being TRBD1 (5 bases). V was shortened by 5 bases and J by 3 bases, with 15 bases between the two germline ends. The CDR3 consists of 15 residues. The V gene's germline CDR1 is SEHNR and CDR2 FQNEAQ (reference sequence). The CDR3 is CASSLTGQGTDTQYF. The CDR3, as DNA: TGTGCCAGCAGCCTCACCGGGCAGGGAACAGATACGCAGTATTTT.

This clonotype came up many times. The V call is TRBV7-2, the J call TRBJ2-1, with 8 bases lining up with TRBD1. The V gene's germline CDR1 is SGHTA and CDR2 FQGNSA. V shed 5 bases and J 6 bases; nucleotides not matched to a gene: 0. The CDR3 is 12 amino acids. Here the CDR3 reads CASSGQGNEQFF. Written as DNA, the CDR3 is TGTGCCAGCAGCGGACAGGGCAATGAGCAGTTCTTC. The variable domain in full, completed from reference TRBV7-2 and TRBJ2-1, reads GAGVSQSPSNKVTEKGKDVELRCDPISGHTALYWYRQSLGQGLEFLIYFQGNSAPDKSGLPSDRFSAERTGGSVSTLTIQRTQQEDSAVYLCASSGQGNEQFFGPGTRLTVL.

The chain links TRBV7-2 to TRBJ2-1; D remains ambiguous. The ends were cut back, 6 bases at V and 2 bases at J, with 14 bases in the middle. From germline, CDR1 is SGHTA and CDR2 FQGNSA. There are 15 residues in the CDR3. The CDR3 loop reads CASSSRGYAYNEQFF. As DNA, the CDR3 is TGTGCCAGCAGTTCGCGCGGCTATGCCTACAATGAGCAGTTCTTC. The full variable domain, completed using reference TRBV7-2 and TRBJ2-1, is GAGVSQSPSNKVTEKGKDVELRCDPISGHTALYWYRQSLGQGLEFLIYFQGNSAPDKSGLPSDRFSAERTGGSVSTLTIQRTQQEDSAVYLCASSSRGYAYNEQFFGPGTRLTVL.

The V and J genes are TRBV29-1 and TRBJ2-2, with 8 bases aligning to TRBD1. With 6 bases clipped from V and 0 bases from J, the junction kept 3 bases outside the gene matches. The germline gives CDR1 SQVTM, CDR2 ANQGSEA. The CDR3 is made up of 14 amino acids. The CDR3 DNA sequence: TGCAGCGTAGGGGACAGGTCGAACACCGGGGAGCTGTTTTTT. It yields the protein CSVGDRSNTGELFF.

In this sample, this clonotype turned up many times. The rearrangement joins TRBV5-4 to TRBJ2-3; TRBD2 is a possible D gene (6 bases). The germline V gene encodes CDR1 SGHNT and CDR2 YYREEE (reference sequence). The CDR3 totals 15 residues. Trimming took 4 bases from V and 1 from J, leaving 13 bases between them. Here the CDR3 reads CASSPDGGGTDTQYF. The DNA of the CDR3 is TGTGCCAGCAGCCCGGACGGGGGTGGCACAGATACGCAGTATTTT.

This clonotype turned up a few times. The rearrangement joins TRBV20-1 to TRBJ1-2; D ambiguous. CDR1 and CDR2 (germline): DFQATT, SNEGSKA (reference sequence). V was pared by 6 bases and J by 3 bases, with 5 bases between. The CDR3 has 10 amino acids. CDR3 sequence reads: CSAAYYGYTF. Here the CDR3 DNA reads TGCAGTGCCGCGTACTATGGCTACACCTTC.

The chain combines TRBV6-6 with TRBJ1-3; tentatively, D is TRBD1 (6 bases). This CDR3 spans 13 amino acids. Germline CDR1 is MNHNY and CDR2 is SVGAGI (reference sequence). Deletions cut 10 bases from V and 8 bases from J, with 18 bases between. CDR3 residues: CAIEGGNEDTIYF. CDR3 bases: TGTGCCATCGAAGGGGGGAATGAAGACACCATATATTTT.

This sequence joins TRBV20-1 and TRBJ1-5; D unresolved. CDR1 and CDR2 (germline): DFQATT, SNEGSKA (reference sequence). The CDR3 has 14 residues. Trimming took off 5 bases at V and 4 bases at J, with 15 bases between the two ends. The CDR3 DNA sequence: TGCAGTGCTCCTCAGGCATTGGGGAATCAGCCCCAGCATTTT. This gives the protein CSAPQALGNQPQHF.

This chain connects TRBV15 to TRBJ1-2; TRBD1 matches 8 bases. Germline V gene lookup returns CDR1 LNHNV and CDR2 YYDKDF (reference sequence). Unmatched junction bases numbered 5, after V lost 4 bases and J lost 4 bases. The length of the CDR3 is 14 residues. The CDR3 here is CATSTGQGTYGYTF. The CDR3 region has the DNA TGTGCCACCAGCACCGGACAGGGTACCTATGGCTACACCTTC.

This clonotype was recorded at least ten times. The chain combines TRBV7-6 with TRBJ2-7; the match to TRBD2 covers 11 bases. V shed 1 base, J shed 4 bases, and the junction held 9 bases outside the gene matches. CDR3 length: 17 amino acids. Germline V gives CDR1 SGHVS, CDR2 FNYEAQ. In DNA form, the CDR3 reads TGTGCCAGCAGCTTAGGCCCTCCTAGCGGGGGGTTGTACGAGCAGTACTTC. It yields the protein CASSLGPPSGGLYEQYF.

This clonotype was found many times. V usage is TRBV7-7 and J usage is TRBJ2-3; a possible D gene is TRBD2 (5 bases). The V end lost 1 base, the J end lost 2 bases, and 10 bases lay between the germline ends. Germline loops: CDR1 SSHAT, CDR2 FNYEAQ (reference sequence). CDR3 length: 15 amino acids. The CDR3 reads CASSLGLASTDTQYF. The CDR3 nucleotides are TGTGCCAGCAGCTTAGGGCTAGCATCCACAGATACGCAGTATTTT.

Ten or more counts support this clonotype. The J gene is TRBJ1-1, the V gene TRBV28; D unresolved. Deletions cut 2 bases from V and 11 bases from J, with 15 bases between. Germline lookup yields CDR1 MDHEN and CDR2 SYDVKM. The CDR3 runs to 13 residues. In DNA, the CDR3 is TGTGCCAGCAGTTTAAGTTTCCCCCTAGGGGCTTTCTTT. Its translation: CASSLSFPLGAFF.

Ten or more counts support this clonotype. The chain has TRBV7-9 and TRBJ2-2; D remains unclear. The ends were cut back, 5 bases at V and 5 bases at J, with 9 bases in the middle. The CDR3 loop spans 13 amino acids. Germline lookup yields CDR1 SEHNR and CDR2 FQNEAQ (reference sequence). The DNA for the CDR3 is TGTGCCAGCAGCCACACTCTTACCGGGGAGCTGTTTTTT. It codes for CASSHTLTGELFF.

This clonotype was seen only a few times. The genes are TRBV20-1 and TRBJ2-3, with TRBD2 identical over 9 bases. Germline V lookup: CDR1 DFQATT, CDR2 SNEGSKA (reference sequence). J was trimmed by 9 bases and V by 1 base; bases with no gene match: 5. This CDR3 has 13 amino acids. CDR3 residues: CSARASGAWTQYF. In DNA, the CDR3 is TGCAGTGCTAGAGCTAGCGGGGCGTGGACGCAGTATTTT.

The table lists this clonotype with a few counts. J is TRBJ1-1 and V is TRBV10-3; no firm D call. The germline CDR1 and CDR2 sequences are ENHRY and SYGVKD. This CDR3 is built from 13 residues. V was cut by 4 bases and J by 2 bases, with 8 bases left in between. The CDR3 region has the DNA TGTGCCATCAGTGGGGAGGGAAACACTGAAGCTTTCTTT. Its translation is CAISGEGNTEAFF.

For the CDR3, the DNA is TGCAGTGCTAGTTGGCAGGGCAGTGAAAAACTGTTTTTT. Encoded protein: CSASWQGSEKLFF. The chain carries TRBV20-1 and TRBJ1-4; D perhaps matches TRBD1 (5 bases). The CDR3 sequence is 13 residues long. The V end lost 3 bases, the J end lost 7 bases, and 12 bases lay between the germline ends. CDR1 and CDR2 (germline): DFQATT, SNEGSKA (reference sequence).

This clonotype was found many times. The chain uses TRBV7-2 and TRBJ1-1; maybe TRBD1 (5 bases). Trimming pared 1 base from V and 3 bases from J, leaving 9 bases between. The germline V gene encodes CDR1 SGHTA and CDR2 FQGNSA. CDR3 length: 14 amino acids. The CDR3 sequence is CASSLGAGYTEAFF. CDR3 nucleotides: TGTGCCAGCAGCTTAGGTGCAGGGTACACTGAAGCTTTCTTT.

This clonotype was seen repeatedly, ten times or more. The chain recombines TRBV29-1 with TRBJ2-1; D gene ambiguous. The CDR3 length is 13 residues. CDR1 is SQVTM and CDR2 is ANQGSEA in the germline V gene. V was clipped by 8 bases and J by 2 bases, with 13 bases between them. The CDR3 loop reads CSCVPATYNEQFF. In DNA, the CDR3 is TGCAGCTGCGTCCCCGCTACCTACAATGAGCAGTTCTTC.

This clonotype was counted ten times or more. The rearrangement links TRBV5-1 to TRBJ2-4; 8 bases map to TRBD1. In germline, CDR1 is SGHRS, CDR2 YFSETQ. V shed 4 bases and J 0 bases; nucleotides not matched to a gene: 9. The CDR3 covers 17 residues. The CDR3 sequence is CASSPQGALGAKNIQYF. CDR3 bases: TGCGCCAGCAGCCCCCAGGGGGCTCTCGGAGCCAAAAACATTCAGTACTTC.

This clonotype was detected ten times or more. The rearrangement links TRBV2 to TRBJ1-2; D is uncertain. V was trimmed by 4 bases and J by 5 bases, leaving 17 bases between them. Germline lookup yields CDR1 SNHLY and CDR2 FYNNEI. The CDR3 contains 15 residues. The CDR3 DNA is TGTGCCAGCAGTGTGGTCCAGGATGTTGGATATGGCTACACCTTC. It specifies CASSVVQDVGYGYTF. The full variable domain, in which reference TRBV2 and TRBJ1-2 provide the parts outside the CDR3, is EPEVTQTPSHQVTQMGQEVILRCVPISNHLYFYWYRQILGQKVEFLVSFYNNEISEKSEIFDDQFSVERPDGSNFTLKIRSTKLEDSAMYFCASSVVQDVGYGYTFGSGTRLTVV.

This clonotype has a count of ten or more. The CDR3 DNA reads as TGCGCCAGCAGCCAAGATCACTTGGTACGGGGGAGCTCCTATAATTCACCCCTCCACTTT. Translating it yields CASSQDHLVRGSSYNSPLHF. The rearrangement links TRBV4-1 to TRBJ1-6, with D maybe TRBD1 (5 bases). Trimming cost V 0 bases and J 0 bases, with 18 bases left between them. The CDR3 is 20 residues long. Germline values: CDR1 MGHRA, CDR2 YSYEKL.

The table lists this clonotype with many counts. The gene calls are TRBV12-3 or TRBV12-4 and TRBJ2-1; D is perhaps TRBD2 (6 bases). The CDR3 is 15 residues long. Trimming cost V 3 bases and J 0 bases, with 9 bases left between them. In DNA form, the CDR3 reads TGTGCCAGCAGTTTTGCGGGAAGCTCCTACAATGAGCAGTTCTTC. Translation gives CASSFAGSSYNEQFF.